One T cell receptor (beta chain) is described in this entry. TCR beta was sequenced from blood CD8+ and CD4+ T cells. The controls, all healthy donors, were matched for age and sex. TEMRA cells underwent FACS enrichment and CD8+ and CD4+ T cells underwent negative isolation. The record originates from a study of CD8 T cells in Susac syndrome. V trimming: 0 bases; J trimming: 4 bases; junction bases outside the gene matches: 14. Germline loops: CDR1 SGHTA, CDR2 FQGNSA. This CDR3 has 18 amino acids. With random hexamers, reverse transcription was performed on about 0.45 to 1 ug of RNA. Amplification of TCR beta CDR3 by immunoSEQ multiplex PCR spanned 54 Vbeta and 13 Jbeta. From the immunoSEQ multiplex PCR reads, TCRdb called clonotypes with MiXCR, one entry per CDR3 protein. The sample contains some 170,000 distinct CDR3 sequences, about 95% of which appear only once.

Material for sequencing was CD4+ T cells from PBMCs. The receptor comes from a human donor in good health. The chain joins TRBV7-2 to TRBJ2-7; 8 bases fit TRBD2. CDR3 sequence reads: CASSLAPSGYHSIYEQYF. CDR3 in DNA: TGTGCCAGCAGCTTAGCGCCTAGCGGGTATCACTCGATTTACGAGCAGTACTTC.